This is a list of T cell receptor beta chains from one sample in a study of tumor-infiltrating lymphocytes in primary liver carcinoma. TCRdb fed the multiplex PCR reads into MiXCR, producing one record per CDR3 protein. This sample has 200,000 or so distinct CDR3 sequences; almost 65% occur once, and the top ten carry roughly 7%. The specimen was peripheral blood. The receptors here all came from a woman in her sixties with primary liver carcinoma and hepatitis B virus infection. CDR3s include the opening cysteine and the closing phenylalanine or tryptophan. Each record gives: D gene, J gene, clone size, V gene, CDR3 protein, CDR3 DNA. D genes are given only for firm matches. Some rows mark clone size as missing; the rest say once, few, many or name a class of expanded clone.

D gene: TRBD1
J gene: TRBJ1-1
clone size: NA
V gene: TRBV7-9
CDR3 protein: CAGSLGQGADTEAFF
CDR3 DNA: TGTGCCGGCAGCTTAGGACAGGGTGCCGACACTGAAGCTTTCTTT

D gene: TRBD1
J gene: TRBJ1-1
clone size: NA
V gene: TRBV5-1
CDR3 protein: CASSRLTGDTEAFF
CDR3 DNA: TGCGCCAGCAGCCGCCTAACAGGGGACACTGAAGCTTTCTTT

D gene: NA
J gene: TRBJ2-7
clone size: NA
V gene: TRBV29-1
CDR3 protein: CSVQNRGSYCEQYF
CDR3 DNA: TGCAGCGTCCAGAATAGGGGTAGTTATTGCGAGCAGTACTTC

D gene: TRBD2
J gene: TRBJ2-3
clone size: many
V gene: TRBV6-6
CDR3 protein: CASSYSGGTSGTDTQYF
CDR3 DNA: TGTGCCAGCAGTTACTCCGGAGGGACTAGCGGCACAGATACGCAGTATTTT

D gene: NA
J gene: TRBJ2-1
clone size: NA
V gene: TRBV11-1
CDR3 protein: CASSLGGVSSYNEQFF
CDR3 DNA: TGTGCCAGCAGCTTAGGAGGAGTGAGCTCCTACAATGAGCAGTTCTTC

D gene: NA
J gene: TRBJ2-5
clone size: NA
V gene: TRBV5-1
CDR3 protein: CASSLPSGGFETQYF
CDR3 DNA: TGCGCCAGCAGCTTGCCGTCAGGGGGGTTCGAGACCCAGTACTTC

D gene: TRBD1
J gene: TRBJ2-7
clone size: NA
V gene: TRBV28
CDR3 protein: CASTKQGRGYEQYF
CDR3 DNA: TGTGCCAGCACCAAACAGGGGAGAGGGTACGAGCAGTACTTC

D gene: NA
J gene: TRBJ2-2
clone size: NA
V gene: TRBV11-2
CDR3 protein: CASNSGPTGGKLFF
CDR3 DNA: TGTGCCAGCAACTCGGGACCTACAGGCGGGAAGCTGTTTTTT

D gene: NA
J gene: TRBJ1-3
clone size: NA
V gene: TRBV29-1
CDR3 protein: CSVEMGSRNTIYF
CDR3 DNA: TGCAGCGTTGAAATGGGCAGCAGAAACACCATATATTTT

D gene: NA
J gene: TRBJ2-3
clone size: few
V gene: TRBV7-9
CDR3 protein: CASSRGELSTDTQYF
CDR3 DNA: TGTGCCAGCAGCCGTGGGGAGCTGAGCACAGATACGCAGTATTTT

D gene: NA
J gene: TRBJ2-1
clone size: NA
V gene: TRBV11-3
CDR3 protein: CASSRQYGVEPQFF
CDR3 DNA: TGTGCCAGTAGCCGGCAGTATGGGGTAGAGCCGCAGTTCTTC

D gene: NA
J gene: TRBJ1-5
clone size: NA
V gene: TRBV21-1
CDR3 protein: CASSKFPPGTSNSNQPQHF
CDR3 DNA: TGTGCCAGCAGCAAATTTCCCCCAGGGACGTCGAATAGCAATCAGCCCCAGCATTTT

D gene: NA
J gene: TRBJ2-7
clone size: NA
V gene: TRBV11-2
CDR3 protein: CASSLTSGRLNSYEQYF
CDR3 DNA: TGTGCCAGCAGCTTAACTAGTGGGAGACTGAACTCCTACGAGCAATACTTC

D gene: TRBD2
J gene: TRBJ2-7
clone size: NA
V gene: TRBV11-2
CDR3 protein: CANSLIKREGLRTYEQYF
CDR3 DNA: TGTGCCAACAGCCTGATTAAGCGGGAGGGCCTTAGGACCTACGAGCAATACTTC

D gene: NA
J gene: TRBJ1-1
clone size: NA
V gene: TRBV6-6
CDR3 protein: CASSYIQNTEAFF
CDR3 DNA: TGTGCCAGCAGCTATATTCAGAACACTGAAGCTTTCTTT

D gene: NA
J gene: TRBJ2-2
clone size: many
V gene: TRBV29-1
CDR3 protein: CSVDHQGSGELFF
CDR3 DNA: TGCAGCGTTGACCACCAGGGTTCCGGGGAGCTGTTTTTT

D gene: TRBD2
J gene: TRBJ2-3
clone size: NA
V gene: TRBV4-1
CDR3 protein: CASSQIALAGVSDAQYF
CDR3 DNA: TGCGCCAGCAGCCAAATCGCACTAGCGGGAGTGTCAGATGCGCAGTATTTT

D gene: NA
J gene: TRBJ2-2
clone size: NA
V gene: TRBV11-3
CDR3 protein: CASSLGTPDTGELFF
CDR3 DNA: TGTGCCAGCAGCTTGGGGACTCCGGACACCGGGGAGCTCTTTTTT

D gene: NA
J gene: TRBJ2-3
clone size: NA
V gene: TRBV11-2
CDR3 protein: CAGSIQGTGTQYF
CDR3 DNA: TGTGCCGGCAGCATACAGGGAACAGGTACGCAGTATTTT

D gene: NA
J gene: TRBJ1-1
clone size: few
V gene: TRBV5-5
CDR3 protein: CASSSGVMNTEAFF
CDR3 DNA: TGTGCCAGCAGCTCAGGGGTTATGAACACTGAAGCTTTCTTT

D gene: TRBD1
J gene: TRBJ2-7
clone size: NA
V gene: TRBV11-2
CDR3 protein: CASRPGTGVAYEQYF
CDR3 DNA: TGTGCCAGCAGGCCCGGGACAGGGGTAGCCTACGAGCAGTACTTC

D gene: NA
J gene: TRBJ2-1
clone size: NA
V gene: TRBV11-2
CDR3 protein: CASSLDVSSYSEQFF
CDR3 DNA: TGTGCCAGCAGCTTAGACGTATCTTCCTACAGTGAGCAGTTCTTC

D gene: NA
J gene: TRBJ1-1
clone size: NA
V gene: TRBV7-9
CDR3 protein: CASSLQGRWTEAFF
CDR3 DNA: TGTGCCAGCAGCTTACAGGGGAGATGGACTGAAGCTTTCTTT

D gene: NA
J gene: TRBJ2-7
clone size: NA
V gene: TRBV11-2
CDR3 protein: CASSYNRRVHEQYF
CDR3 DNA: TGTGCCAGCAGCTACAACCGCAGGGTTCACGAGCAGTACTTC

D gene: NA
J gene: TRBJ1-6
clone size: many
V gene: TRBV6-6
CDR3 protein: CASSTGWDSPLHF
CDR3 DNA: TGTGCCAGCAGTACAGGGTGGGATTCACCCCTCCACTTT

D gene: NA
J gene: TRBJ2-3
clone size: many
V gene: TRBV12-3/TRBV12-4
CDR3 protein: CASKLFGTASDTQYF
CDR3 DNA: TGTGCCAGCAAGTTATTCGGTACTGCTAGCGATACGCAGTATTTT

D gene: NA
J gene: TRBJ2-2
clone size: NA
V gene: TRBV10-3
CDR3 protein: CGIRTENTGELFF
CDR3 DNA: TGTGGCATCAGGACAGAGAACACCGGGGAGCTGTTTTTC

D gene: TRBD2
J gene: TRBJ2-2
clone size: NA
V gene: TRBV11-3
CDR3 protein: CASTSGLAGVYTGEMFF
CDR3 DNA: TGTGCCAGCACATCGGGACTAGCGGGAGTGTACACCGGGGAGATGTTTTTT

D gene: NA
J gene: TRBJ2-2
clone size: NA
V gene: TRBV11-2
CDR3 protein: CASSLGQGLNTVELFF
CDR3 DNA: TGTGCCAGCAGCTTAGGACAGGGACTTAACACCGTGGAGCTCTTTTTT

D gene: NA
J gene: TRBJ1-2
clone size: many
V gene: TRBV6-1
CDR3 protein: CASSSRSGGNYGYTF
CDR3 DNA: TGTGCCAGCAGTTCCCGATCGGGTGGGAATTATGGCTACACCTTC

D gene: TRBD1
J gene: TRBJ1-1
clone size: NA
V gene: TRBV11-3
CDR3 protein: CTSSSGGFLAEAFF
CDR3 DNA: TGTACCAGCAGTTCAGGGGGTTTTCTGGCTGAAGCTTTCTTT

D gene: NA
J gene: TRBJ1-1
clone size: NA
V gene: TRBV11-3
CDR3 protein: CASSSPAAGTPEAFF
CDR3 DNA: TGTGCCAGCAGCTCCCCCGCGGCAGGCACCCCTGAAGCTTTCTTT

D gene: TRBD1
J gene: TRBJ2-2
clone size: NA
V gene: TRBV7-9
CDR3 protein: CATRGKSGELFF
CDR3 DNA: TGTGCCACCAGGGGGAAGTCCGGGGAGCTGTTTTTT

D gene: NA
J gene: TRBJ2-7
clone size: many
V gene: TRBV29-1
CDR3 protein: CSARKGRAGEQYF
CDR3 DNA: TGCAGCGCCCGGAAGGGAAGAGCTGGAGAGCAGTACTTC

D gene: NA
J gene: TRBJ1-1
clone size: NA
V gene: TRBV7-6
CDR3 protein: CASSFLPGGMNTEAFF
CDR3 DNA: TGTGCCAGCAGCTTTCTCCCGGGGGGTATGAACACTGAAGCTTTCTTT

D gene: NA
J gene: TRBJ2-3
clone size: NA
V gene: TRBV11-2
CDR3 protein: CTSSSARGGNTQYF
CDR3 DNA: TGTACCAGCAGCTCAGCCAGGGGGGGAAATACGCAGTATTTT

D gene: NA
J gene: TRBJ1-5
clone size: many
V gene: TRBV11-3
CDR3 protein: CASSLGDRILSNQPQHF
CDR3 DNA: TGTGCCAGCAGCTTAGGCGACAGAATCCTTAGCAATCAGCCCCAGCATTTT

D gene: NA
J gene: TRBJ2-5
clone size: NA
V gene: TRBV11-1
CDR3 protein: CASNLALTSGETQYF
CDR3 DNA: TGTGCCAGCAACTTAGCGCTAACGAGTGGAGAGACGCAGTACTTC

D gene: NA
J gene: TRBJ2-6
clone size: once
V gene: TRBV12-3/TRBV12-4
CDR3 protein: CAGGGHASSGANVLTF
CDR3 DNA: TGTGCCGGTGGGGGACATGCGTCTTCTGGGGCTAACGTCCTGACTTTC

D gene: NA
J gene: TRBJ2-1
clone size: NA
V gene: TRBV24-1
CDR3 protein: CATSGSFGDIHLKQFF
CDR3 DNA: TGTGCCACCAGTGGAAGTTTCGGGGACATCCACTTAAAGCAGTTCTTC

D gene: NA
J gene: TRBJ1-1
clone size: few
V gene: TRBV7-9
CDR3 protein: CASSTARPEAFF
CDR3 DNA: TGTGCCAGCAGCACAGCGAGGCCGGAAGCTTTCTTT

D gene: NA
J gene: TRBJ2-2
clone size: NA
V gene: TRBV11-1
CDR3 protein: CASGLKVGELFF
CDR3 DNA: TGTGCCAGCGGCTTAAAGGTCGGGGAGCTGTTTTTT

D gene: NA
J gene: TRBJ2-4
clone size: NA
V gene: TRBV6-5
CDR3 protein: CASSYRQDLTKNIQYF
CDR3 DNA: TGTGCCAGCAGTTATCGGCAGGACCTAACCAAAAACATTCAGTACTTC

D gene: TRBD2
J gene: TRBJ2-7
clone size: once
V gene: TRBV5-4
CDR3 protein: CANSYGTNGHYEQYF
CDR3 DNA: TGTGCCAACAGCTATGGGACTAACGGGCACTACGAGCAGTACTTC

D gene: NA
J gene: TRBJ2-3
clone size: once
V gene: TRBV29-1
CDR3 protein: CSSDSDAQYF
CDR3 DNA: TGCAGCTCTGATTCCGATGCACAGTATTTT

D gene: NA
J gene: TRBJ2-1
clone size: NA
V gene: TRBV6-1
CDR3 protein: CASIRVSCNEQFF
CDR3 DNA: TGTGCCAGCATCAGGGTCTCCTGCAATGAGCAGTTTTTC

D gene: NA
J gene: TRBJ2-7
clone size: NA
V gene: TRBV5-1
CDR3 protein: CASSLEGLEQYF
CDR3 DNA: TGCGCCAGCAGCTTGGAAGGACTCGAGCAGTACTTC

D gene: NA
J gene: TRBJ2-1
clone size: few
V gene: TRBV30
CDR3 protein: CAWREAGEQFF
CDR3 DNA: TGTGCCTGGAGGGAAGCCGGAGAGCAGTTCTTC

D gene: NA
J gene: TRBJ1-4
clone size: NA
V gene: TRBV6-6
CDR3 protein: CASKNTLSTNEKLFF
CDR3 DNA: TGTGCCAGCAAAAACACTCTGTCAACTAATGAAAAACTGTTTTTT

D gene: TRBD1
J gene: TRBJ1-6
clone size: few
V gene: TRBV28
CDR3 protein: CASSTGTGLYNSPLHF
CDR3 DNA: TGTGCCAGCAGTACCGGGACAGGCCTCTATAATTCACCCCTCCACTTT

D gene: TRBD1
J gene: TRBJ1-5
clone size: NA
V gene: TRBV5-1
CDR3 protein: CASSSYRTGRKATDKQHF
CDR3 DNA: TGTGCCAGCAGCTCCTACCGGACAGGGAGGAAGGCCACAGATAAGCAGCATTTT

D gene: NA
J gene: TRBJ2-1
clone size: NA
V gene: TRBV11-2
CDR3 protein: CASSLGRNNEQSF
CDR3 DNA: TGTGCCAGCAGCTTAGGGCGGAACAATGAGCAGTCCTTC

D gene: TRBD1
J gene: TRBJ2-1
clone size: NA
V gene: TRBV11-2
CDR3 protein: CASSNRPLTLQGFNEQFF
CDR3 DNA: TGTGCCAGCAGCAATAGACCCCTCACTCTACAGGGGTTCAATGAGCAGTTCTTC